This TCR beta chain was identified in a study of blood T cell repertoires in COVID-19. Study as a whole: Donors in the United States, Italy and Spain gave samples during acute or convalescent COVID-19. The cDNA or gDNA used as material had been derived from T cells, B-cell-depleted T cells, or PBMCs.

Seattle-derived patients entered the study during active infection and were followed longitudinally. Method: immunoSEQ multiplex PCR; TCRdb's copy keeps in-frame clones and lacks some. Among approximately 120,000 clones listed, around 85% were seen once. V lost 2 bases and J lost 2; bases outside the gene matches: 4. Germline CDR1 reads SNHLY; CDR2 reads FYNNEI. This CDR3 comprises 15 residues. The chain is built from TRBV2 and TRBJ2-3; 7 bases are a match to TRBD1. Sequenced: peripheral blood. The sequence was obtained from a woman over 75 with COVID-19, enrolled during active disease. CDR3 loop: CASSEQGVYTDTQYF. The CDR3, as DNA: TGTGCCAGCAGTGAACAGGGGGTGTACACAGATACGCAGTATTTT.